This T cell receptor beta chain was recovered during a study of blood T cell repertoires in COVID-19. Sequenced by immunoSEQ multiplex PCR; TCRdb stores in-frame clones only, minus some. Among roughly 140,000 clones listed, 88% were seen once. The CDR3 spans 16 residues. The V end lost 3 bases, the J end lost 3 bases, and 15 bases lay between the germline ends. Germline CDR1 SGHDN, CDR2 FVKESK. The origin of this receptor is a woman in her 30s with acute COVID-19. The sequenced sample was PBMCs or T cells enriched from blood (not recorded which). This sequence joins TRBV14 and TRBJ2-1; no clear D. For the CDR3, the DNA is TGTGCCAGCAGCCAGCGTCGGCAGGCCCTCTACAATGAGCAGTTCTTC. This encodes CASSQRRQALYNEQFF.